This T cell receptor (beta chain) originates from a study of early T cells in non-severe SARS-CoV-2 infection. The CDR3 runs to 15 residues. The V gene end was trimmed by 0 bases and the J gene end by 2 bases; junction bases not matched to a gene: 2. Germline V gene data show CDR1 as DFQATT and CDR2 as SNEGSKA (reference sequence). This clonotype was detected a few times. Individual cDNA molecules received unique molecular identifiers. MiXCR, applied by TCRdb to the 5' RACE reads, yields one record per CDR3 protein. The table records roughly 97,000 distinct CDR3 sequences, approximately 11% of them present only once.

The chain combines TRBV20-1 with TRBJ2-7, with 12 positions matching TRBD2. The sequencing here drew on whole blood, taken at baseline. The origin of this receptor is an adult who was a healthcare worker with PCR-confirmed SARS-CoV-2 infection or an uninfected control (not recorded which). In DNA form, the CDR3 reads TGCAGTGCTAGAGACCTAGCGGGGGGGGCCTACGAGCAGTACTTC. Protein: CSARDLAGGAYEQYF.